The T cell receptor beta chain under discussion was sequenced for a study of OX40 agonist ivuxolimab in advanced cancers. Between the trimmed V and J ends, which lost 4 bases and 0 bases, there was a span of 10 bases. Germline lookup yields CDR1 SGHRS and CDR2 YFSETQ. The CDR3 is 14 amino acids. Produced via immunoSEQ multiplex PCR; TCRdb's table is partial and in-frame only. The table has roughly 90,000 clones, 70% to 90% seen once. The starting material was CD4+ or CD8+ T cells sorted from blood, obtained in a trial of the OX40 agonist ivuxolimab. The chain is built from TRBV5-1 and TRBJ1-1, with no clear D. This clonotype was sampled from an adult with an advanced solid tumor such as melanoma, head and neck, liver or kidney cancer. CDR3 in amino acids: CASSVGGLNTEAFF. CDR3 nucleotide sequence: TGCGCCAGCAGCGTCGGAGGCCTGAACACTGAAGCTTTCTTT.